The entry below describes one T cell receptor beta chain. Its antigen is not identified. The data were obtained in a study of T-cell memory formation after mild COVID-19. Turning to the study itself: There were largely donor-specific TCR clusters. Findings and limits, study-wide: Day 15 to 85 contractors were CD4/CD8 balanced; later expanders leaned CD4+. Researchers found some responding clones in pre-infection memory, a sign that cross-reactive memory joined. Among clones peaking at day 37 in the second wave, SARS-CoV-2 specificity remained unconfirmed.

The CDR3 is 15 residues long. V was pared by 1 base and J by 2 bases, with 9 bases between. Per the germline V gene, CDR1 is LNHNV and CDR2 is YYDKDF (reference sequence). TCRdb passed the 5' RACE reads through MiXCR, listing each CDR3 protein once. The sample includes about 410,000 distinct CDR3 sequences, roughly 18% of them seen just once. The sequenced material came from PBMCs or a T cell subset sorted from them (not recorded which). The sequence derives from a man aged 18 to 35 who had mild COVID-19 (a few samples of this study predate the infection). Cell type and time point are not known. The genes are TRBV15 and TRBJ1-5; no definite D call. For the CDR3, the DNA is TGTGCCACCAGCAGAGCTAATACCCGCAATCAGCCCCAGCATTTT. Translating it yields CATSRANTRNQPQHF.